Presented here are 8 T cell receptor beta chains from one specimen sequenced in a study of Ad26.COV2.S vaccination and SARS-CoV-2 variants. Method: immunoSEQ multiplex PCR; TCRdb's copy keeps in-frame clones and lacks some. The sample holds some 390,000 clones, around 85% seen once. Treatment reported: about 20 received Ad26.COV2.S at low or high dose, single or two shots; several received placebo; per-sample allocation not given. At day 63 after the first vaccine or placebo injection, samples were drawn. Specimen: peripheral blood, collected in a trial of Ad26.COV2.S vaccine versus placebo. These receptors all come from a person aged 18-60 years who received the Ad26.COV2.S COVID-19 vaccine or a placebo.

The chain has TRBV7-8 and TRBJ2-7; D is uncertain. Germline V gene lookup returns CDR1 SGHVS and CDR2 FQNEAQ. V lost 5 bases, J lost 3 bases, and 17 bases lay in between. The CDR3 length is 15 residues. This chain's CDR3 is CASSITRAPYYEQYF. CDR3 coding DNA: TGTGCCAGCAGCATAACCCGGGCTCCCTACTACGAGCAGTACTTC.

This clone was seen a few times. The V gene is TRBV3-1 (or the pseudogene TRBV3-2), the J gene TRBJ2-1; D call uncertain. CDR3 length equals 14 residues. Per germline, CDR1 LGHDT and CDR2 YNNKEL (reference sequence). Trimming removed 1 base from V and 10 bases from J, with 14 bases in between. CDR3 coding DNA: TGTGCCAGCAGCCAAGGTTGGACGGATTGGGAGCAGTTCTTC. This gives the protein CASSQGWTDWEQFF.

This clone is classed as large. This rearrangement joins TRBV6-5 to TRBJ2-5; 10 bases are shared with TRBD1. This CDR3 spans 15 amino acids. V gave up 2 bases and J gave up 5 bases; unmatched junction bases: 5. Per the germline V gene, CDR1 is MNHEY and CDR2 is SVGAGI. The CDR3 bases are TGTGCCAGCAGTTACGGGACAGGGGATATGGAGACCCAGTACTTC. It specifies CASSYGTGDMETQYF.

The chain combines TRBV27 with TRBJ2-7; the match to TRBD1 covers 8 bases. Trimming took 3 bases from V and 6 from J; bases not matched to a gene: 10. In germline, CDR1 is MNHEY, CDR2 SMNVEV (reference sequence). CDR3 length equals 15 residues. The CDR3 reads CASSFPLGTGGEQYF. The CDR3 DNA is TGTGCCAGCAGTTTCCCTCTGGGGACAGGCGGCGAGCAGTACTTC.

The rearrangement joins TRBV12-3 or TRBV12-4 to TRBJ1-1, with D tentatively TRBD1 (6 bases). V was cut by 5 bases and J by 7 bases, with 14 bases left in between. CDR3 length: 13 residues. Here the CDR3 reads CASSDGTLYEAFF. Written as DNA, the CDR3 is TGTGCCAGCAGTGACGGGACACTGTATGAAGCTTTCTTT.

CDR3 in DNA: TGTGCCAGCAGTCCCAGGGAAGGCTACGAGCAGTACTTC. Amino acids: CASSPREGYEQYF. The chain links TRBV27 to TRBJ2-7, with TRBD1 as a possible D gene (5 bases). V was cut by 5 bases and J by 3 bases, with 11 bases left in between. Germline values: CDR1 MNHEY, CDR2 SMNVEV (reference sequence). There are 13 residues in the CDR3.

This chain connects TRBV5-5 to TRBJ2-5, with D maybe TRBD2 (7 bases). CDR1 and CDR2 (germline): SGHKS, YYEKEE (reference sequence). The germline V and J ends were trimmed by 4 bases and 4 bases, with 17 bases remaining between them. CDR3 length: 15 residues. CDR3 DNA sequence: TGTGCCAGCAGCCTCCCTAGGGGGGGCGGAGAGACCCAGTACTTC. Translated: CASSLPRGGGETQYF.

The rearrangement joins TRBV5-1 to TRBJ1-2; possible D gene TRBD1, 5 bases. The CDR3 has 12 residues. Trimming took 4 bases from V and 7 from J, leaving 11 bases between them. From germline, CDR1 is SGHRS and CDR2 YFSETQ. The CDR3 region is CASSLLDTGYTF. The CDR3 DNA is TGCGCCAGCAGCCTTCTGGACACTGGCTACACCTTC.